The clone carrying this T cell receptor (beta chain) was seen at least ten times. Its antigen is currently unknown. TCRdb re-derived calls from the 5' RACE reads in MiXCR, one entry per CDR3 protein. The sample gives around 75,000 distinct CDR3 sequences, approximately 5% of which show up once; about 2.2% is in the top ten. Germline trimming cut 2 bases from V and 5 bases from J; bases unmatched to any gene: 14. Germline-derived CDR1 and CDR2 are MNHEY and SVGEGT. CDR3 length equals 17 residues. This sample is part of a study of CD8 T cells in ankylosing spondylitis. Study observations and caveats: The study identified a TCR beta motif of seven or eight highly homologous variants that appeared characteristic of ankylosing spondylitis blood. Disease-linked clones displayed a CD8+ phenotype and appeared relatively rarely in peripheral blood. Existing reports had already noted some motif variants in reactive arthritis synovial fluid and blood.

J is TRBJ2-5 and V is TRBV6-2 or TRBV6-3, with 7 bases matching TRBD1. Material for sequencing was blood, either unsorted or a sorted T cell fraction (not recorded which). The receptor's source is a male donor with ankylosing spondylitis or in good health (not recorded which). In nucleotides, the CDR3 is TGTGCCAGCAGTTACGCATACCGACAGGGTCGGGGTGAGACCCAGTACTTC. Translating it yields CASSYAYRQGRGETQYF.